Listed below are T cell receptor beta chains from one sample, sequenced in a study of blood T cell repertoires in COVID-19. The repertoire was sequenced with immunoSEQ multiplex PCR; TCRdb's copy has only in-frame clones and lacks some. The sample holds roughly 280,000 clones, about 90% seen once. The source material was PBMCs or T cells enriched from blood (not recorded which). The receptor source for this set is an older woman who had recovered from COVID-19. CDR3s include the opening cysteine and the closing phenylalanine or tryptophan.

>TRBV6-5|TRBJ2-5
CASSYMAGTWGETQYF
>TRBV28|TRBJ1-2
CASSKVSPTATYTF
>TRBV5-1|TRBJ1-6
CASSLGPGKNSPLHF
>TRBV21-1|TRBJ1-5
CATPKPQHF
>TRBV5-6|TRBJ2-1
CASSYEWGDSYNEQFF
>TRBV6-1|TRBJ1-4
CASSDPRGTGNNEKLFF
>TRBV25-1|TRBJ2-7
CASSDPGDEQYF
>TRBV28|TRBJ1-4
CASSKPGQGLEKLFF
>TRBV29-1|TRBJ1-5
CSVGGGNQPQHF
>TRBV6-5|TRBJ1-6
CASKTGLENSPLHF
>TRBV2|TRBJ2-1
CASVFAGVRNEQFF
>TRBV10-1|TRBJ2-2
CARAGQDTGELFF
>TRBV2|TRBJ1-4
CASSPQTGLSEKLFF
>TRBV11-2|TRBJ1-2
CASSLDYREIGYTF
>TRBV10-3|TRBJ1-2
CAISENPVTVTNYGYTF
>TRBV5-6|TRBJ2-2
CASSRTGELFF
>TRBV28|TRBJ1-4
CASSLGDATNEKLFF
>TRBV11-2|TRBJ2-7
CASSLDGTEDEQYF
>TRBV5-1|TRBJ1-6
CASSYFGVGDSAGDSPLHF
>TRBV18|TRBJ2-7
CASSPRDGEGGQYF
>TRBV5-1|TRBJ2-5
CASSPDRGWETQYF
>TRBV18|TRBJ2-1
CASSPPSGNPNEQFF
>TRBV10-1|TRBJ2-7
CASSEAAVRSRSYEQYF
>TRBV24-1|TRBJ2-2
CATSDLTENTGELFF
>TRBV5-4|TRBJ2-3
CASSLARAGGDTQYF
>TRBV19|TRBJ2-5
CASSNQARGSHQETQYF
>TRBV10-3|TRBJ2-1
CAISEEAANYNEQFF
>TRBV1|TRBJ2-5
CTSSQDGPSGTRGTQYF